Detailed here is one T cell receptor (beta chain). Antigen unknown. The treatment is: some 19 received Ad26.COV2.S at low or high dose, single or two shots; several received placebo; per-sample allocation not given. Following the first vaccine or placebo injection, samples were taken on day 63. This CDR3 has 11 residues. Germline V gene sequence: CDR1 DFQATT, CDR2 SNEGSKA (reference sequence). Trimming removed 5 bases at V and 6 bases at J, with 9 bases between. Only in-frame clones appear in the TCRdb table, and some are missing; sequencing was by immunoSEQ multiplex PCR. The data show about 680,000 clones, roughly nine tenths seen once. These data are taken from a study of Ad26.COV2.S vaccination and SARS-CoV-2 variants. Overall study results and limits: It was vaccine recipients, not placebo recipients, who had the higher spike-specific TCR breadth. Researchers reported similar non-spike TCR breadth in vaccine and placebo recipients.

This sequence was found in a person aged 18-60 years who received the Ad26.COV2.S COVID-19 vaccine or a placebo. This chain connects TRBV20-1 to TRBJ2-3, with D perhaps given as TRBD1 or TRBD2 (5 bases each). The material was peripheral blood, obtained in a trial of Ad26.COV2.S vaccine versus placebo. For the CDR3, the DNA is TGCAGTGCTCGGGGCGTGGATACGCAGTATTTT. This sequence encodes CSARGVDTQYF.